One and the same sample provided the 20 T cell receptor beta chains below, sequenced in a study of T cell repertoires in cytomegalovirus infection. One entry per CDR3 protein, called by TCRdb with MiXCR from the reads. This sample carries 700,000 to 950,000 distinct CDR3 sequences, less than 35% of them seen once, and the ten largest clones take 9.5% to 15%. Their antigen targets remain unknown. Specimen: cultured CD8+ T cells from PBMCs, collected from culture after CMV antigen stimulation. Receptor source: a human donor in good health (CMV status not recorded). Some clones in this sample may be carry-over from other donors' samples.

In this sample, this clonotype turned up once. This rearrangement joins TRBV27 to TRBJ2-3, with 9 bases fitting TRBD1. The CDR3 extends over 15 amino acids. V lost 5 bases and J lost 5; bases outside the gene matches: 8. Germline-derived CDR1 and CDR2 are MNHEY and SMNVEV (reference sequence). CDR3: CASSHRGRGKDTQYF. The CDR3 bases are TGTGCCAGCAGTCACAGGGGGCGAGGCAAAGATACGCAGTATTTT.

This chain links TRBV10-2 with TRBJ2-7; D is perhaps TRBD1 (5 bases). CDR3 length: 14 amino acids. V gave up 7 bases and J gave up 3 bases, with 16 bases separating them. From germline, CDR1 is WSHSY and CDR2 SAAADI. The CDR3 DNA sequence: TGCGCCAGCACCGGAACAGGCGACTTCTACGAGCAGTACGTC. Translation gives CASTGTGDFYEQYV.

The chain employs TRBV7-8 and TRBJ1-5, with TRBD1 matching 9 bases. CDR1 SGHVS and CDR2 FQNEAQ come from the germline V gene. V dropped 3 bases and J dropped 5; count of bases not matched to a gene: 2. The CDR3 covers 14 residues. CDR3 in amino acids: CASSFGTGYQPQHF. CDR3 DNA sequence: TGTGCCAGCAGCTTTGGGACAGGGTATCAGCCCCAGCATTTT. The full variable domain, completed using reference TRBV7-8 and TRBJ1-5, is GAGVSQSPRYKVAKRGQDVALRCDPISGHVSLFWYQQALGQGPEFLTYFQNEAQLDKSGLPSDRFFAERPEGSVSTLKIQRTQQEDSAVYLCASSFGTGYQPQHFGDGTRLSIL.

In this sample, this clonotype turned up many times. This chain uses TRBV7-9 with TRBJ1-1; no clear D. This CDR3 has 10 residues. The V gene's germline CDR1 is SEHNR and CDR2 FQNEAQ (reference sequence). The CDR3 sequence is CAIGYTEAFF. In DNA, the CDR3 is TGTGCAATCGGGTACACTGAAGCTTTCTTT.

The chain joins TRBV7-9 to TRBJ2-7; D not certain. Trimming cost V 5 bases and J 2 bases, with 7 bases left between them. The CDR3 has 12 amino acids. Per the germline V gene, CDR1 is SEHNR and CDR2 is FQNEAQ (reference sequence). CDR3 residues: CASSISPYEQYF. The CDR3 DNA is TGTGCCAGCAGCATTAGTCCCTACGAGCAGTACTTC. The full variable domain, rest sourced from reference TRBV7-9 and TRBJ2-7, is DTGVSQNPRHKITKRGQNVTFRCDPISEHNRLYWYRQTLGQGPEFLTYFQNEAQLEKSRLLSDRFSAERPKGSFSTLEIQRTEQGDSAMYLCASSISPYEQYFGPGTRLTVT.

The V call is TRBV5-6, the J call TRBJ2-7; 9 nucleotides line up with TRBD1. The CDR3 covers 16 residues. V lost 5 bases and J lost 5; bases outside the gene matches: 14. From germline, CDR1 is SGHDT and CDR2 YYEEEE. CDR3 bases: TGTGCCAGCAGAACGGGTCGGGACAGGGTATTCCACGAGCAGTACTTC. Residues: CASRTGRDRVFHEQYF.

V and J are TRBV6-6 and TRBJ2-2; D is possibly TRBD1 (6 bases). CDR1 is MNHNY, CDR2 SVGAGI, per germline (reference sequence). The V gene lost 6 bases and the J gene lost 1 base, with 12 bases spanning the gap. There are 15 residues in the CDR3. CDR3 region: CASSALGQNTGELFF. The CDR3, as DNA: TGTGCCAGCAGCGCCCTGGGACAGAACACCGGGGAGCTGTTTTTT.

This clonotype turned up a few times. The CDR3 bases are TGTGCCAGTCCTGCTTACAGGGATGGCACAGATACGCAGTATTTT. It translates to CASPAYRDGTDTQYF. The chain links TRBV25-1 to TRBJ2-3; possible D gene TRBD1, 6 bases. Trimming left V 9 bases short and J 1 base short, with 17 bases between. This CDR3 is 15 amino acids long. Germline V gene lookup returns CDR1 MGHDK and CDR2 SYGVNS.

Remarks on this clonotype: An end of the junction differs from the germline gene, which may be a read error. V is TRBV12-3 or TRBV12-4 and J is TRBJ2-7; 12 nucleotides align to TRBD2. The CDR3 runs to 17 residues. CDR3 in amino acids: CASSPGASGGARYEEYF. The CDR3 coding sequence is TGTGCCAGCAGCCCTGGGGCTAGCGGGGGGGCCAGGTACGAGGAGTACTTC.

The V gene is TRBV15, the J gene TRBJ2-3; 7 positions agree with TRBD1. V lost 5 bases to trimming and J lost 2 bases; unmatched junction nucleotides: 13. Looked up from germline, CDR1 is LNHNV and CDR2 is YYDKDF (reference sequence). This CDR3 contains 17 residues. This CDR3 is CATSALAGDRTTDTQYF. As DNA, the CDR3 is TGTGCCACCAGCGCTCTCGCTGGGGACAGAACCACAGATACGCAGTATTTT.

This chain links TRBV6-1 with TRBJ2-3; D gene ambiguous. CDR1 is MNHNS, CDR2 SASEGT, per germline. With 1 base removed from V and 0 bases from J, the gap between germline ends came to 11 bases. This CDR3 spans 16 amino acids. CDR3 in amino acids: CASSEGTYTSTDTQYF. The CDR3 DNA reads TGTGCCAGCAGTGAAGGGACGTATACTAGCACAGATACGCAGTATTTT.

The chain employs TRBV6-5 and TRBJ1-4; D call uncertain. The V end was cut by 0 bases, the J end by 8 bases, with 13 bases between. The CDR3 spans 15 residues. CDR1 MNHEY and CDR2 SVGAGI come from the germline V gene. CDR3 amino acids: CASSYSAVLREKLFF. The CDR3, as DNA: TGTGCCAGCAGTTACTCGGCGGTTCTAAGGGAAAAACTGTTTTTT.

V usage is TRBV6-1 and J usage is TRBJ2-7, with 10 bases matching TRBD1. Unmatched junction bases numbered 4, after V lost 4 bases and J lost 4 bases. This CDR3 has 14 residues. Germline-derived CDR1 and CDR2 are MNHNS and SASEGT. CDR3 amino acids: CASSGWDRGYEQYV. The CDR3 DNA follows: TGTGCCAGCAGTGGCTGGGACAGGGGTTACGAGCAGTACGTC.

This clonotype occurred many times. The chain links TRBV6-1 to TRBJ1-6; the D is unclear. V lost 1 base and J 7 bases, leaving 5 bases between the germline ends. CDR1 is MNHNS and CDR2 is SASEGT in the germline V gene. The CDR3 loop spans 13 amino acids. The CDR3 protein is CASSEGGNSPLHF. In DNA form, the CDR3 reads TGTGCCAGCAGTGAAGGAGGGAATTCACCCCTCCACTTT.

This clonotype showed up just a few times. The CDR3 bases are TGCGCCAGCAGCCAATTGGACAGGGGACAAAACATTCAGTACTTC. Protein product: CASSQLDRGQNIQYF. The J gene is TRBJ2-4, the V gene TRBV4-1; 9 bases align to TRBD1. This CDR3 contains 15 residues. With 2 bases clipped from V and 5 bases from J, the junction kept 4 bases outside the gene matches. In germline, CDR1 is MGHRA, CDR2 YSYEKL.

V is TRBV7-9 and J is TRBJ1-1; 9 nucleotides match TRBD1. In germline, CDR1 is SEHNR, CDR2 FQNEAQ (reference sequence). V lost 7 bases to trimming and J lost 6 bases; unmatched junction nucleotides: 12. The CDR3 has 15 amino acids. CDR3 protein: CASTISRDRVAEAFF. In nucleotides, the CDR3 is TGTGCCAGCACTATAAGCCGGGACAGGGTCGCTGAAGCTTTCTTT.

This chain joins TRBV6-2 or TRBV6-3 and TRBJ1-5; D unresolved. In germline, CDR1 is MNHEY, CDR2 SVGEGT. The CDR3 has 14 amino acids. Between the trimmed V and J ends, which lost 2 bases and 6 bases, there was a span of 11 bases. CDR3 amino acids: CASSYGGFVQPQHF. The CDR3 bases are TGTGCCAGCAGTTACGGCGGGTTCGTTCAGCCCCAGCATTTT.

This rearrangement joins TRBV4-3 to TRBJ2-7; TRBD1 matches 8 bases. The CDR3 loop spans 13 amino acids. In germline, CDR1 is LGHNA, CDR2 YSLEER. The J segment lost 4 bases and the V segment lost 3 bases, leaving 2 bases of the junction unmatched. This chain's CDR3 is CASSHDRGYEQYF. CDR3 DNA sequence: TGCGCCAGCAGCCATGACAGGGGTTACGAGCAGTACTTC.

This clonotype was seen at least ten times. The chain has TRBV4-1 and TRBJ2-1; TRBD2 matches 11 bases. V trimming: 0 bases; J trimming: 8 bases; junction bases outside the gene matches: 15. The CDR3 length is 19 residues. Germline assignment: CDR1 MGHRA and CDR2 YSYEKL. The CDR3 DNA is TGCGCCAGCAGCCAAGATAGGTCTAGCGGGGGGCCTCAGCACCATGAGCAGTTCTTC. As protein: CASSQDRSSGGPQHHEQFF.

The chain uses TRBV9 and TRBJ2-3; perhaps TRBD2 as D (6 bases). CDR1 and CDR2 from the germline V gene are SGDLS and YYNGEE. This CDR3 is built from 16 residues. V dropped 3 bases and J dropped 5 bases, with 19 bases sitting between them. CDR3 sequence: CASSAHPSRRGDTQYF. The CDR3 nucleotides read TGTGCCAGCAGCGCCCACCCCTCAAGGCGGGGAGATACGCAGTATTTT.